Below are 17 T cell receptor beta chains sequenced from a single sample in a study of cytomegalovirus exposure and HLA in healthy donors. PCR primers comprised 60 Vbeta and 13 Jbeta primers. Libraries were prepared by immunoSEQ multiplex PCR; TCRdb keeps only in-frame clonotypes and omits some of them. The repertoire holds around 180,000 clones, with 80% to 90% as singletons. Sequencing input: PBMCs. The receptor set was obtained from a girl aged 5-17 years in good health and CMV-seropositive.

The chain carries TRBV27 and TRBJ2-3; 12 bases fit TRBD2. From germline, CDR1 is MNHEY and CDR2 SMNVEV (reference sequence). V shed 3 bases and J 2 bases; nucleotides not matched to a gene: 9. The CDR3 is made up of 18 amino acids. CDR3 nucleotide sequence: TGTGCCAGCAGTTTTGTCCTAGCGGGGGGGAAGGCCACAGATACGCAGTATTTT. It translates to CASSFVLAGGKATDTQYF.

The V gene is TRBV27, the J gene TRBJ1-1; D gene unclear. The germline gives CDR1 MNHEY, CDR2 SMNVEV (reference sequence). Trimming removed 5 bases at V and 2 bases at J, with 15 bases between. The CDR3 length is 15 residues. CDR3 coding DNA: TGTGCCAGCAGTCTAGTAGGTGCGGTTAACACTGAAGCTTTCTTT. It specifies CASSLVGAVNTEAFF.

The chain is built from TRBV10-1 and TRBJ1-1; TRBD1 might be the D (6 bases). Per the germline V gene, CDR1 is WNHNN and CDR2 is SYGVQD (reference sequence). The ends were cut back, 0 bases at V and 0 bases at J, with 8 bases in the middle. The CDR3 consists of 15 residues. CDR3 in DNA: TGCGCCAGCAGTGAGTCACAGGGAATGAACACTGAAGCTTTCTTT. It codes for CASSESQGMNTEAFF.

In its sample, this clone was seen once. The V gene is TRBV25-1, the J gene TRBJ1-2, with 7 bases fitting TRBD1. Trimming cost V 8 bases and J 6 bases; bases outside gene matches: 6. CDR1 and CDR2 (germline): MGHDK, SYGVNS. This CDR3 has 12 amino acids. The CDR3 nucleotides read TGTGCCAGCGCACGGACAGGAGATGGCTACACCTTC. It translates to CASARTGDGYTF.

V usage is TRBV19 and J usage is TRBJ1-6; the D is unclear. Looked up from germline, CDR1 is LNHDA and CDR2 is SQIVND (reference sequence). Trimming took off 3 bases at V and 7 bases at J, with 16 bases between the two ends. CDR3 length: 16 residues. DNA of the CDR3: TGTGCCAGTAGTATGGGTCGGGTACAATTGAATTCACCCCTCCACTTT. Its protein is CASSMGRVQLNSPLHF.

The chain links TRBV2 to TRBJ2-2; D perhaps matches TRBD1 (6 bases). V lost 7 bases to trimming and J lost 5 bases, with 14 bases between them. The germline CDR1 and CDR2 sequences are SNHLY and FYNNEI. The CDR3 runs to 14 residues. The CDR3 nucleotides are TGTGCCAGCACCAGAAGGGGGTTAACCGGGGAGCTGTTTTTT. Its protein product is CASTRRGLTGELFF.

CDR3 amino acids: CASSVGTGGQPQHF. DNA for the CDR3: TGTGCCAGCAGCGTAGGAACAGGGGGACAGCCCCAGCATTTT. The gene calls are TRBV9 and TRBJ1-5; 8 bases are shared with TRBD1. Germline loops: CDR1 SGDLS, CDR2 YYNGEE. V shed 0 bases, J shed 7 bases, and the junction held 3 bases outside the gene matches. The CDR3 is 14 residues long.

This clone turned up a few times. This chain connects TRBV7-9 to TRBJ1-1, with D perhaps matching TRBD1 (5 bases). The V gene's germline CDR1 is SEHNR and CDR2 FQNEAQ (reference sequence). The CDR3 runs to 12 residues. Trimming cost V 2 bases and J 8 bases, with 9 bases left between them. The CDR3 bases are TGTGCCAGCAGCTTAACAGGCCTGGAAGCTTTCTTT. It specifies CASSLTGLEAFF. Filled out from reference TRBV7-9 and TRBJ1-1, the complete variable domain reads DTGVSQNPRHKITKRGQNVTFRCDPISEHNRLYWYRQTLGQGPEFLTYFQNEAQLEKSRLLSDRFSAERPKGSFSTLEIQRTEQGDSAMYLCASSLTGLEAFFGQGTRLTVV.

This chain joins TRBV9 and TRBJ2-1; 8 positions agree with TRBD1. The CDR3 length is 15 residues. The V gene's germline CDR1 is SGDLS and CDR2 YYNGEE. V lost 3 bases and J lost 3; bases outside the gene matches: 5. The CDR3 spells CASSGGTGDYNEQFF. CDR3 nucleotide sequence: TGTGCCAGCAGCGGGGGGACAGGAGACTACAATGAGCAGTTCTTC.

The count of this clone is one. V and J are TRBV5-8 and TRBJ1-2; 7 bases align to TRBD1. The germline gives CDR1 SGHTS, CDR2 YDEGEE. This CDR3 spans 14 amino acids. The V and J ends lost 5 bases and 0 bases, in that order; junction bases with no gene match: 4. As DNA, the CDR3 is TGTGCCAGCAGTCGCGGGACAGCTAACTATGGCTACACCTTC. Encoded protein: CASSRGTANYGYTF. The full variable domain, completed using reference TRBV5-8 and TRBJ1-2, is EAGVTQSPTHLIKTRGQQATLRCSPISGHTSVYWYQQALGLGLQFLLWYDEGEERNRGNFPPRFSGRQFPNYSSELNVNALELEDSALYLCASSRGTANYGYTFGSGTRLTVV.

The CDR3 DNA reads TGCGCCAGCAGCCAAGATTCCAGGGCCCAAGAGACCCAGTACTTC. Translating it yields CASSQDSRAQETQYF. The chain joins TRBV4-1 to TRBJ2-5; possible D gene TRBD1, 5 bases. CDR3 size: 15 residues. Germline V CDR1 and CDR2: MGHRA, YSYEKL. V was clipped by 0 bases and J by 1 base, with 9 bases between them.

The sample holds a few counts of this clone. The rearrangement uses TRBV18 and TRBJ1-5, with TRBD1 identical over 9 bases. With V trimmed by 5 bases and J by 7 bases, 6 bases remained unmatched. Germline V CDR1 and CDR2: KGHSH, LQKENI. The CDR3 is 14 residues long. This CDR3 is CASSSGQGIQPQHF. CDR3 nucleotide sequence: TGTGCCAGCTCATCGGGACAGGGAATACAGCCCCAGCATTTT.

The genes are TRBV19 and TRBJ1-2; maybe TRBD1 (5 bases). Germline CDR1 reads LNHDA; CDR2 reads SQIVND (reference sequence). This CDR3 has 13 amino acids. Trimming left V 5 bases short and J 3 bases short, with 10 bases between. The DNA for the CDR3 is TGTGCCAGTAGTGAACAGGTTGACTATGGCTACACCTTC. The encoded protein is CASSEQVDYGYTF.

V and J are TRBV6-1 and TRBJ1-1, with 7 nucleotides matching TRBD1. The CDR3 totals 14 residues. CDR1 is MNHNS, CDR2 SASEGT, per germline. The ends lost 7 bases at V and 3 bases at J; junction bases unmatched: 8. The CDR3 region has the DNA TGTGCCAGCAAACAGGGGACAAAGGACACTGAAGCTTTCTTT. This encodes CASKQGTKDTEAFF.

This clone was recorded only once. The chain is built from TRBV6-5 and TRBJ1-1; no firm D call. Germline V gene data show CDR1 as MNHEY and CDR2 as SVGAGI. V lost 0 bases and J lost 1, with 12 bases in between. CDR3 length equals 16 residues. The CDR3 sequence: CASSYSRRRTNTEAFF. CDR3 nucleotide sequence: TGTGCCAGCAGTTACTCCCGAAGGAGGACGAACACTGAAGCTTTCTTT.

This clone was found once. The chain joins TRBV5-4 to TRBJ1-6; possibly TRBD1 for D (6 bases). The CDR3 runs 14 residues. V was clipped by 2 bases and J by 3 bases, with 6 bases between them. Germline assignment: CDR1 SGHNT and CDR2 YYREEE (reference sequence). CDR3 bases: TGTGCCAGCAGCTTACAGGGCTATAATTCACCCCTCCACTTT. Translating it yields CASSLQGYNSPLHF. Looking up the rest from reference TRBV5-4 and TRBJ1-6 gives the full variable domain: ETGVTQSPTHLIKTRGQQVTLRCSSQSGHNTVSWYQQALGQGPQFIFQYYREEENGRGNFPPRFSGLQFPNYSSELNVNALELDDSALYLCASSLQGYNSPLHFGNGTRLTVT.

The table lists this clone with a count of one. The gene calls are TRBV5-1 and TRBJ1-2, with 7 positions matching TRBD1. This CDR3 region has 14 residues. Germline V gene sequence: CDR1 SGHRS, CDR2 YFSETQ. V gave up 0 bases and J gave up 6 bases; unmatched junction bases: 5. The CDR3 here is CASSLGDRKNGYTF. Here the CDR3 DNA reads TGCGCCAGCAGCTTGGGGGACAGAAAAAATGGCTACACCTTC.